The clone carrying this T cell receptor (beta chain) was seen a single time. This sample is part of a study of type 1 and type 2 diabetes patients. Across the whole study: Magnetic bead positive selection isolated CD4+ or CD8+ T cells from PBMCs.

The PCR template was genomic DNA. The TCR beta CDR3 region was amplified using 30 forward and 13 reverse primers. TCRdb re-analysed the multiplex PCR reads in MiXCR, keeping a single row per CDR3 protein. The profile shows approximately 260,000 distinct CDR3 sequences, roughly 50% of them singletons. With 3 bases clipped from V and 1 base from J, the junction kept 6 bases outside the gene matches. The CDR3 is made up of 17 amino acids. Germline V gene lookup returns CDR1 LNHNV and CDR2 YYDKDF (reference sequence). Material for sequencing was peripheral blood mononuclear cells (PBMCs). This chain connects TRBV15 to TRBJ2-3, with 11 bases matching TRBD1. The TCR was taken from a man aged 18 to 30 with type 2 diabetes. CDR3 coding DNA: TGTGCCACCAGCAGTGGGGGACAGGGGGTGCGCACAGATACGCAGTATTTT. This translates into CATSSGGQGVRTDTQYF.